This is a list of T cell receptor beta chains from one sample in a study of shared clonotypes between healthy human individuals. TCRdb's copy holds only in-frame clones and misses some; the assay was immunoSEQ multiplex PCR. The table includes about 2.4 million clones, approximately 94% detected once. The source material was naive CD4+ T cells from PBMCs. These receptors all stem from a man younger than 35 in good health. Some clones in this sample may be carry-over from other donors' samples. CDR3s include the opening cysteine and the closing phenylalanine or tryptophan. D genes are given only for firm matches. Clone size appears in some rows only: once, few, many, or a class for an expanded clone.

d_gene	v_gene	abundance	j_gene	CDR3nt	CDR3aa
-	TRBV7-3	-	TRBJ2-4	TGTGCCAGCAGCTATACCCCGGACTCCAAAAACATTCAGTACTTC	CASSYTPDSKNIQYF
-	TRBV30	few	TRBJ1-5	TGTGCCTGGATGGCAGGATCTCCGCCCCAGCATTTT	CAWMAGSPPQHF
-	TRBV2	-	TRBJ1-4	TGTGCCAGCAGTGAATCCAGGAATGAAAAACTGTTTTTT	CASSESRNEKLFF
-	TRBV5-1	-	TRBJ1-2	TGCGCCAGCAGCTTGCGGCAGGGTAACTATGGCTACACCTTC	CASSLRQGNYGYTF
-	TRBV27	-	TRBJ2-3	TGTGCCAGCAGCAAAGTGAGGGGTGCCGATACGCAGTATTTT	CASSKVRGADTQYF
-	TRBV2	-	TRBJ2-1	TGTGCCAGCAGTGTTACTTGGGGGAATGAGCAGTTCTTC	CASSVTWGNEQFF
TRBD1	TRBV7-9	-	TRBJ1-5	TGTGCCAGCAGCAAGGGACAGGGGGCCGTCATTAGCAATCAGCCCCAGCATTTT	CASSKGQGAVISNQPQHF
-	TRBV28	-	TRBJ1-5	TGTGCCAGCAGTTTAGGTGGGGGTGGCAATCAGCCCCAGCATTTT	CASSLGGGGNQPQHF
TRBD1	TRBV28	once	TRBJ2-1	TGTGCCAGCGGGTTAACGACAGGGGAAAGCCTTAATGAGCAGTTCTTC	CASGLTTGESLNEQFF
-	TRBV25-1	-	TRBJ1-1	TGTGCCAGCAGGTCAGCAGTCAACACTGAAGCTTTCTTT	CASRSAVNTEAFF
TRBD1	TRBV28	-	TRBJ1-2	TGTGCCAGCAGAAATCGTTCCGGGACAGTGAACTATGGCTACACCTTC	CASRNRSGTVNYGYTF
TRBD1	TRBV5-4	-	TRBJ1-1	TGTGCCAGCAGCCGCCAGACAGGGATTCTCGAAGCTTTCTTT	CASSRQTGILEAFF
-	TRBV28	-	TRBJ2-7	TGTGCCAGCAGTTTGATAGACGACGAGCAGTACTTC	CASSLIDDEQYF
-	TRBV9	-	TRBJ1-5	TGTGCCAGCAGCGAGCAGGGTTTTATAGGACCCCAGCATTTT	CASSEQGFIGPQHF
TRBD1	TRBV5-1	-	TRBJ1-2	TGCGCCAGCAGCTTTCTCACAGGGGGTGATGGCTACACCTTC	CASSFLTGGDGYTF
-	TRBV20-1	-	TRBJ2-7	TGCAGTGCTAGCAGGGGAAACGAGCAGTACTTC	CSASRGNEQYF
TRBD2	TRBV7-9	once	TRBJ2-2	TGTGCCAGCAGCTTAAGAGCTAGCGGGAAGCCAGTGGGGGAGCTGTTTTTT	CASSLRASGKPVGELFF
-	TRBV10-3	-	TRBJ1-1	TGTGCCATCGGAGGGACCACTCGCGCTGAAGCTTTCTTT	CAIGGTTRAEAFF
-	TRBV4-2	-	TRBJ2-1	TGTGCCAGCAGCCAAGAAGGGGGTGCTCAGCAGTTCTTC	CASSQEGGAQQFF
TRBD1	TRBV4-2	-	TRBJ2-5	TGTGCCAGCAGCCAAGAGCCGGGACAGGGGCTTTTGGAGACCCAGTACTTC	CASSQEPGQGLLETQYF
-	TRBV15	-	TRBJ1-4	TGTGCCACCAGCAGAGATGTTGGAGCTGGGGGAGAAAAACTGTTTTTT	CATSRDVGAGGEKLFF
-	TRBV4-1	few	TRBJ1-2	TGCGCCAGCACCGACGGGGTTGCGGGAGGCTACACCTTC	CASTDGVAGGYTF
-	TRBV7-8	-	TRBJ1-5	TGTGCCAGCAGCGCGAGCAATCAGCCCCAGCATTTT	CASSASNQPQHF
-	TRBV7-9	-	TRBJ2-7	TGTGCCAGCAGCTTAGTTCCCCTAGGTCCTACGAGGCAGTACTTC	CASSLVPLGPTRQYF
TRBD2	TRBV5-1	-	TRBJ2-3	TGCGCCAGCAGCTTGGTTAGCGGGAGGGCCGGCGATACGCAGTATTTT	CASSLVSGRAGDTQYF
-	TRBV18	-	TRBJ2-7	TGTGCCAGCTCACCCGCCGGGGGCGAGCAGTACTTC	CASSPAGGEQYF
-	TRBV4-2	-	TRBJ2-5	TGTGCCAGCAGCCAAGAGGGACCCCAAGAGACCCAGTACTTC	CASSQEGPQETQYF
-	TRBV9	once	TRBJ2-2	TGTGCCAGCAGCGTAGATGCCCGGGGGAACACCGGGGAGCTGTTTTTT	CASSVDARGNTGELFF
TRBD1	TRBV28	-	TRBJ2-7	TGTGCCAGCAGTTCAACAGGGGGCTACGCTAGGGACGAGCAGTACTTC	CASSSTGGYARDEQYF
-	TRBV5-1	-	TRBJ2-2	TGCGCCAGCAGGGAAGGGACACCGAACACCGGGGAGCTGTTTTTT	CASREGTPNTGELFF
-	TRBV6-5	-	TRBJ2-5	TGTGCCAGCAGTTCTGAACTCCGGGAGGGGGCGAAGACCCAGTACTTC	CASSSELREGAKTQYF
-	TRBV6-1	once	TRBJ1-2	TGTGCCAGCAGTGATCGGGGCTATGGCTACACCTTC	CASSDRGYGYTF
-	TRBV29-1	once	TRBJ2-5	TGCAGCGTAGACCCGGGACTTAAGTCAGAGACCCAGTACTTC	CSVDPGLKSETQYF
-	TRBV2	-	TRBJ2-7	TGTGCCAGCAGTGACTCCGGGTTGGGCTACGAGCAGTACTTC	CASSDSGLGYEQYF
-	TRBV6-5	-	TRBJ2-2	TGTGCCAGCAGTTACTGGGGGATATCGAACACCGGGGAGCTGTTTTTT	CASSYWGISNTGELFF
TRBD1	TRBV5-1	-	TRBJ2-5	TGCGCCAGCAGCTTGGGGGACAGGGGGCCTGAGACCCAGTACTTC	CASSLGDRGPETQYF
-	TRBV7-9	-	TRBJ2-3	TGTGCCAGCAGCTTTGGTCTCCCAACAGATACGCAGTATTTT	CASSFGLPTDTQYF
-	TRBV12-5	-	TRBJ1-3	TGTGCTAGTGGTCCAGGGGTGGGAAACACCATATATTTT	CASGPGVGNTIYF
TRBD1	TRBV28	-	TRBJ1-2	TGTGCCAGCAGTTTGGGACAGGGTGGCTATGGCTACACCTTC	CASSLGQGGYGYTF
TRBD1	TRBV7-9	-	TRBJ1-1	TGTGCCAGCAGCACAGGGGGGGGGCTTACTGAAGCTTTCTTT	CASSTGGGLTEAFF
-	TRBV28	-	TRBJ2-3	TGTGCCAGCAGTTTGACGGGAGCGGTCACAGATACGCAGTATTTT	CASSLTGAVTDTQYF
-	TRBV18	-	TRBJ1-1	TGTGCCAGCTCACCAAAAGCCGGGACGATTGAAGCTTTCTTT	CASSPKAGTIEAFF
TRBD1	TRBV4-1	-	TRBJ1-3	TGCGCCAGCAGCCACCGGACAGGTTTAGGAAACACCATATATTTT	CASSHRTGLGNTIYF